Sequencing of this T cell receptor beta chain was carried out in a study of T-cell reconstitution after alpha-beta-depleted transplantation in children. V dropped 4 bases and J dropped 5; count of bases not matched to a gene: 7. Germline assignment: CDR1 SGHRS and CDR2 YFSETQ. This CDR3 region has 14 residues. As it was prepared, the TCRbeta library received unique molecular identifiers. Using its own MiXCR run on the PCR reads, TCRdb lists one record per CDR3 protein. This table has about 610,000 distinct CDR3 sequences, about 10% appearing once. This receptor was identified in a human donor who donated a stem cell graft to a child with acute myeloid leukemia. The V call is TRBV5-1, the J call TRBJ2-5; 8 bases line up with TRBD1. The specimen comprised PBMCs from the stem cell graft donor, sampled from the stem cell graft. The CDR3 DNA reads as TGCGCCAGCAGCCGAGGACAGGGATGGGAGACCCAGTACTTC. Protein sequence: CASSRGQGWETQYF.